Shown below are 7 T cell receptor beta chains from a single sample sequenced in a study of T cells in Graves' hyperthyroidism and ophthalmopathy. It was RNA transcripts that yielded the amplified TCR beta CDR3 regions. Using the HTBI primer set, a first-round RT-PCR was run on the TCR CDR3. Via MiXCR, TCRdb re-called the multiplex PCR reads, giving one row per CDR3 protein. Here the sample spans approximately 370,000 distinct CDR3 sequences, approximately 18% being singletons. The sample was blood. The receptors derive from a young woman with Graves' hyperthyroidism that later progressed to Graves' ophthalmopathy.

This clonotype was counted many times. The chain uses TRBV27 and TRBJ2-6, with unresolved D. Germline V gene data show CDR1 as MNHEY and CDR2 as SMNVEV (reference sequence). The germline V and J ends were trimmed by 4 bases and 0 bases, with 4 bases remaining between them. This CDR3 comprises 14 residues. CDR3 sequence (DNA): TGTGCCAGCAGTTGGGCCTCTGGGGCCAACGTCCTGACTTTC. It specifies CASSWASGANVLTF. Variable domain in full (rest from reference TRBV27 and TRBJ2-6): EAQVTQNPRYLITVTGKKLTVTCSQNMNHEYMSWYRQDPGLGLRQIYYSMNVEVTDKGDVPEGYKVSRKEKRNFPLILESPSPNQTSLYFCASSWASGANVLTFGAGSRLTVL.

This clonotype was seen many times. This chain uses TRBV6-2 or TRBV6-3 with TRBJ1-2, with D tentatively TRBD1 (5 bases). Germline values: CDR1 MNHEY, CDR2 SVGEGT. With 0 bases removed from V and 8 bases from J, the gap between germline ends came to 22 bases. This CDR3 comprises 17 residues. The CDR3 DNA is TGTGCCAGCAGTTACTCGATCTCTGGCCAGGGATATGGGGGCTACACCTTC. Translation: CASSYSISGQGYGGYTF.

This clonotype was detected ten times or more. The chain has TRBV3-1 and TRBJ2-3; 8 positions agree with TRBD1. After removal of 4 bases from V and 2 bases from J, the junction contained 5 bases not matched to a gene. The CDR3 spans 15 residues. Germline lookup yields CDR1 LGHDT and CDR2 YNNKEL (reference sequence). The CDR3 DNA reads as TGTGCCAGCAGCCCTAGGACAGGGTCCACAGATACGCAGTATTTT. Residues: CASSPRTGSTDTQYF.

The CDR3 sequence is CASSRGSLSSGNTIYF. The CDR3 DNA sequence: TGTGCCAGCAGCAGGGGCTCCCTTAGCTCTGGAAACACCATATATTTT. The chain couples TRBV6-1 to TRBJ1-3; maybe TRBD1 (6 bases). The germline CDR1 and CDR2 sequences are MNHNS and SASEGT. This CDR3 spans 16 amino acids. With 6 bases removed from V and 0 bases from J, the gap between germline ends came to 15 bases.

This clonotype was seen once. The DNA for the CDR3 is TGTGCCAGCTCACCGGACAGGGGGATTTCCTATGGCTACACCTTC. This translates into CASSPDRGISYGYTF. V usage is TRBV18 and J usage is TRBJ1-2; 10 bases are shared with TRBD1. V was clipped by 3 bases and J by 4 bases; unmatched bases: 5. CDR3 length: 15 residues. Germline V gene data show CDR1 as KGHSH and CDR2 as LQKENI.

The chain employs TRBV28 and TRBJ2-6; D remains ambiguous. Germline lookup yields CDR1 MDHEN and CDR2 SYDVKM. The CDR3 covers 15 residues. Between the trimmed V and J ends, which lost 6 bases and 2 bases, there was a span of 11 bases. CDR3 in amino acids: CASRVGLAGANVLTF. Written as DNA, the CDR3 is TGTGCCAGCAGGGTAGGTCTAGCTGGGGCCAACGTCCTGACTTTC.

This clonotype was detected ten times or more. The V gene is TRBV2, the J gene TRBJ2-2, with 7 nucleotides matching TRBD1. Germline CDR1 reads SNHLY; CDR2 reads FYNNEI. CDR3 length: 16 residues. The trim removed 4 bases at V and 4 bases at J, leaving 9 bases unmatched. CDR3 residues: CASSVFGTASTGELFF. CDR3 bases: TGTGCCAGCAGTGTCTTCGGGACAGCCTCCACCGGGGAGCTGTTTTTT.